This T cell receptor (beta chain) is drawn from a study of T-cell reconstitution after alpha-beta-depleted transplantation in children. Construction of the TCRbeta library involved unique molecular identifiers. TCRdb re-derived calls from the PCR reads in MiXCR, one entry per CDR3 protein. Here the sample spans hundreds of thousands of distinct CDR3 sequences, approximately 10% being singletons. The V and J ends lost 0 bases and 1 base respectively, with 0 bases between them. CDR3 length equals 12 residues. Germline V gene data show CDR1 as MNHEY and CDR2 as SVGEGT. In its sample, this clonotype was seen many times.

The chain links TRBV6-2 or TRBV6-3 to TRBJ1-1; the D is unclear. The TCR was taken from a child aged 2-15 years with inherited bone marrow failure, due to receive a stem cell transplant. Source: PBMCs, taken before TCRalphabeta/CD19-depleted stem cell transplant. CDR3 DNA sequence: TGTGCCAGCAGTTACTCGAACACTGAAGCTTTCTTT. Translation: CASSYSNTEAFF.